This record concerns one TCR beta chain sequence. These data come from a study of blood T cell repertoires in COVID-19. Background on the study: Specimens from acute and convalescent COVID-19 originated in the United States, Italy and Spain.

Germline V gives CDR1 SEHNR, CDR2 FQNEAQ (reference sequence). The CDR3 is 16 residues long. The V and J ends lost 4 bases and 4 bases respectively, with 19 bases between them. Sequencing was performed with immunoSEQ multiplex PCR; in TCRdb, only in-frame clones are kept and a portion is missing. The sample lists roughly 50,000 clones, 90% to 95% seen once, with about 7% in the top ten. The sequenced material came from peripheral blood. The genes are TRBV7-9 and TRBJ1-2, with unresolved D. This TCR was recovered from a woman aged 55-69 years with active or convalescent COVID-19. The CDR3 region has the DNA TGTGCCAGCAGCTCTCCTCAACCGGGCGGACTCTATGGCTACACCTTC. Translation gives CASSSPQPGGLYGYTF.